These 9 T cell receptor beta chains originate from one sample sequenced in a study of blood T cell repertoires in COVID-19. Sequencing was performed with immunoSEQ multiplex PCR; in TCRdb, only in-frame clones are kept and a portion is missing. Altogether approximately 110,000 clones are present, roughly 82% being singletons, with the ten largest covering roughly 8.2%. The sequenced material came from peripheral blood. These receptors came from a woman of 80 years or more with active or convalescent COVID-19.

The chain recombines TRBV24-1 with TRBJ2-2; perhaps TRBD1 as D (6 bases). The germline V and J ends were trimmed by 9 bases and 6 bases, with 28 bases remaining between them. The CDR3 has 18 amino acids. CDR1 and CDR2 (germline): KGHDR, SFDVKD. CDR3 loop: CATRSGQRLHTKAGELFF. The CDR3 coding sequence is TGTGCCACCCGTTCGGGACAAAGGTTGCATACCAAGGCCGGGGAGCTGTTTTTT.

V is TRBV28 and J is TRBJ1-5; 10 bases match TRBD1. The CDR3 consists of 16 residues. V lost 7 bases, J lost 4 bases, and 10 bases stayed unmatched. From germline, CDR1 is MDHEN and CDR2 SYDVKM. The CDR3 region is CASTLGDRGWNQPQHF. The DNA for the CDR3 is TGTGCCAGCACCTTAGGGGACAGGGGTTGGAATCAGCCCCAGCATTTT.

This chain uses TRBV2 with TRBJ2-7; D remains ambiguous. The CDR3 spans 15 residues. V gave up 4 bases and J gave up 0 bases, with 13 bases separating them. The V gene's germline CDR1 is SNHLY and CDR2 FYNNEI. CDR3 DNA sequence: TGTGCCAGCAGTGCATTAGACTCTTCCTCCTACGAGCAGTACTTC. This sequence encodes CASSALDSSSYEQYF.

This clone was recorded a few times. The rearrangement joins TRBV6-1 to TRBJ2-2, with D maybe TRBD1 (5 bases). CDR3 length: 16 amino acids. V lost 3 bases, J lost 5 bases, and 16 bases lay in between. Germline CDR1 reads MNHNS; CDR2 reads SASEGT. In nucleotides, the CDR3 is TGTGCCAGCAGTGATGGGGTGGCAGGGTTAACCGGGGAGCTGTTTTTT. It translates to CASSDGVAGLTGELFF.

This clone showed up just a few times. The gene calls are TRBV7-9 and TRBJ2-3, with 11 bases aligning to TRBD2. The CDR3 has 15 amino acids. CDR1 SEHNR and CDR2 FQNEAQ come from the germline V gene (reference sequence). The V gene end was trimmed by 6 bases and the J gene end by 1 base; junction bases not matched to a gene: 3. The CDR3 DNA is TGTGCCAGCAGACCGGGACTAGCGGGCACAGATACGCAGTATTTT. Amino acid sequence: CASRPGLAGTDTQYF.

The chain links TRBV12-5 to TRBJ2-3; D is unclear. The CDR3 has 11 amino acids. V lost 4 bases, J lost 4 bases, and 3 bases lay in between. From germline, CDR1 is LGHNT and CDR2 FRNRAP. CDR3 residues: CASGSADTQYF. In DNA, the CDR3 is TGTGCTAGTGGTTCGGCAGATACGCAGTATTTT. Combining the CDR3 with reference TRBV12-5 and TRBJ2-3 gives the whole variable domain DARVTQTPRHKVTEMGQEVTMRCQPILGHNTVFWYRQTMMQGLELLAYFRNRAPLDDSGMPKDRFSAEMPDATLATLKIQPSEPRDSAVYFCASGSADTQYFGPGTRLTVL.

The chain recombines TRBV7-9 with TRBJ2-3, with 10 bases identical to TRBD2. The germline V gene encodes CDR1 SEHNR and CDR2 FQNEAQ (reference sequence). CDR3 length: 17 residues. With 4 bases clipped from V and 4 bases from J, the junction kept 11 bases outside the gene matches. This CDR3 is CASSSVASGRGSDTQYF. The CDR3, as DNA: TGTGCCAGCAGCTCCGTAGCGAGCGGGAGGGGTTCAGATACGCAGTATTTT. Complete variable domain (other parts from reference TRBV7-9 and TRBJ2-3): DTGVSQNPRHKITKRGQNVTFRCDPISEHNRLYWYRQTLGQGPEFLTYFQNEAQLEKSRLLSDRFSAERPKGSFSTLEIQRTEQGDSAMYLCASSSVASGRGSDTQYFGPGTRLTVL.

The chain is built from TRBV30 and TRBJ2-4; weak D call: TRBD1 (6 bases). With 0 bases removed from V and 0 bases from J, the gap between germline ends came to 15 bases. The CDR3 runs to 17 residues. Germline-derived CDR1 and CDR2 are GTSNPN and SVGIG (reference sequence). For the CDR3, the DNA is TGTGCCTGGAGTGTCGGCAGGGGTTACCTAGCCAAAAACATTCAGTACTTC. Its protein is CAWSVGRGYLAKNIQYF.

This chain uses TRBV6-5 with TRBJ2-7; 8 bases align to TRBD2. Germline assignment: CDR1 MNHEY and CDR2 SVGAGI. This CDR3 region has 15 residues. Trimming at V came to 3 bases and at J to 5 bases, leaving 9 bases not matched to a gene. For the CDR3, the DNA is TGTGCCAGCAGTTATGGGGCGGGAGGCTTCGACGAGCAGTACTTC. This translates into CASSYGAGGFDEQYF.